Each of the 15 T cell receptor beta chains below was sequenced from the same sample in a study of CD8 T cells in Susac syndrome (dated by TCRdb to the late 2010s). The method was the immunoSEQ multiplex PCR assay. RNA was extracted using the RNeasy kit, and roughly 0.5 to 1 microgram was reverse transcribed with random hexamers. The public reads were reprocessed in TCRdb via fastp at Q25 and MiXCR, keeping in-frame beta chains. Under each unique CDR3 protein, matching rows form one entry showing the most common genes and DNA. This sample comprises around 180,000 distinct CDR3 sequences, approximately 93% of them detected only once. The ten biggest clones cover over 0.08% of the sample. What was sequenced was CD4+ T cells from PBMCs. The origin of the receptors is a human donor with multiple sclerosis.

The V call is TRBV28, the J call TRBJ2-3; TRBD2 matches 11 bases. In germline, CDR1 is MDHEN, CDR2 SYDVKM. V was pared by 4 bases and J by 5 bases, with 11 bases of the junction left unmatched. This CDR3 has 17 amino acids. The CDR3 sequence is CASSYLAGGPPEDTQYF. Here the CDR3 DNA reads TGTGCCAGCAGTTACTTAGCGGGAGGGCCACCCGAAGATACGCAGTATTTT.

V is TRBV5-1 and J is TRBJ2-3; D is unresolved. CDR1 SGHRS and CDR2 YFSETQ come from the germline V gene. There are 12 residues in the CDR3. The V end lost 2 bases, the J end lost 3 bases, and 4 bases lay between the germline ends. CDR3 region: CASSFTTDTQYF. In nucleotides, the CDR3 is TGCGCCAGCAGCTTTACAACAGATACGCAGTATTTT.

This clonotype was found a few times. Here the CDR3 DNA reads TGTGCCAGCAGTGACGGTAATGAGCAGTTCTTC. Protein: CASSDGNEQFF. This chain connects TRBV6-6 to TRBJ2-1, with D uncertain. CDR1 MNHNY and CDR2 SVGAGI come from the germline V gene (reference sequence). V was shortened by 5 bases and J by 7 bases, with 6 bases between the two germline ends. This CDR3 comprises 11 residues.

The chain links TRBV7-8 to TRBJ2-4; D not certain. The length of the CDR3 is 16 residues. Per germline, CDR1 SGHVS and CDR2 FQNEAQ. V lost 6 bases and J lost 0, with 15 bases in between. In DNA form, the CDR3 reads TGTGCCAGCAGTCCTCAAAATACACTAGCCAAAAACATTCAGTACTTC. Translated: CASSPQNTLAKNIQYF.

The chain carries TRBV5-8 and TRBJ2-7; the D gene is possibly TRBD1 (5 bases). There are 13 residues in the CDR3. CDR1 SGHTS and CDR2 YDEGEE come from the germline V gene. Trimming cost V 4 bases and J 4 bases, with 12 bases left between them. CDR3 loop: CASSNRNRYEQYF. The CDR3, as DNA: TGTGCCAGCAGCAACCGCAACAGGTACGAGCAGTACTTC.

The gene calls are TRBV5-6 and TRBJ1-4, with D uncertain. Germline loops: CDR1 SGHDT, CDR2 YYEEEE. The CDR3 is 14 residues long. Trimming removed 4 bases at V and 0 bases at J, with 7 bases between. This chain's CDR3 is CASSKLTTNEKLFF. The CDR3 DNA reads TGTGCCAGCAGCAAACTAACAACTAATGAAAAACTGTTTTTT.

This chain uses TRBV4-3 with TRBJ2-7, with D possibly being TRBD1 (6 bases). The germline V gene encodes CDR1 LGHNA and CDR2 YSLEER. CDR3 length: 15 amino acids. V was pared by 1 base and J by 4 bases, with 14 bases between. CDR3 in amino acids: CASSQAPDSAYEQYF. DNA for the CDR3: TGCGCCAGCAGCCAAGCCCCGGACAGCGCGTACGAGCAGTACTTC.

The genes are TRBV24-1 and TRBJ2-1; D may be TRBD1 (5 bases). The CDR3 totals 16 residues. V shed 5 bases and J shed 2 bases, with 15 bases lying between them. Germline V CDR1 and CDR2: KGHDR, SFDVKD. CDR3 protein: CATSGLGQGAYNEQFF. Here the CDR3 DNA reads TGTGCCACCAGTGGATTGGGGCAGGGCGCCTACAATGAGCAGTTCTTC.

The chain is built from TRBV12-3 or TRBV12-4 and TRBJ1-5; no definite D call. Between the trimmed V and J ends, which lost 3 bases and 9 bases, there was a span of 9 bases. The CDR3 sequence is 12 residues long. The CDR3 sequence: CASSLKTRPQHF. The CDR3 DNA is TGTGCCAGCAGTTTGAAGACAAGGCCCCAGCATTTT.

This rearrangement joins TRBV3-1 to TRBJ1-3; D is possibly TRBD1 (5 bases). The CDR3 sequence is 14 residues long. The germline CDR1 and CDR2 sequences are LGHDT and YNNKEL (reference sequence). V was shortened by 4 bases and J by 2 bases, with 9 bases between the two germline ends. CDR3 region: CASSRRGAGNTIYF. CDR3 nucleotide sequence: TGTGCCAGCAGCCGCCGGGGGGCTGGAAACACCATATATTTT.

The CDR3: CASSQDWQAHYNEQFF. CDR3 DNA sequence: TGCGCCAGCAGCCAAGATTGGCAGGCTCACTACAATGAGCAGTTCTTC. The V call is TRBV4-1, the J call TRBJ2-1; no firm D call. V dropped 0 bases and J dropped 3 bases, with 12 bases sitting between them. This CDR3 region has 16 residues. Germline V gene sequence: CDR1 MGHRA, CDR2 YSYEKL.

V usage is TRBV11-2 and J usage is TRBJ2-2, with D possibly TRBD2 on 6 matching bases. Germline V gives CDR1 SGHAT, CDR2 FQNNGV. The CDR3 is 17 amino acids. Trimming shortened V by 6 bases and J by 6 bases, and 23 bases separated the two germline ends. In DNA, the CDR3 is TGTGCCAGCAGACCGCTAGCGAAACGGGGAATCGCCGGGGAGCTGTTTTTT. Its translation: CASRPLAKRGIAGELFF. The complete variable domain, with remaining parts taken from reference TRBV11-2 and TRBJ2-2, reads EAGVAQSPRYKIIEKRQSVAFWCNPISGHATLYWYQQILGQGPKLLIQFQNNGVVDDSQLPKDRFSAERLKGVDSTLKIQPAKLEDSAVYLCASRPLAKRGIAGELFFGEGSRLTVL.

The chain links TRBV12-3 or TRBV12-4 to TRBJ2-7; D remains ambiguous. The CDR3 length is 13 residues. Between the trimmed V and J ends, which lost 5 bases and 4 bases, there was a span of 12 bases. As DNA, the CDR3 is TGTGCCAGCAGTCCCCAGCTGGGGTACGAGCAGTACTTC. Its protein product is CASSPQLGYEQYF.

This clonotype was detected only once. This chain uses TRBV29-1 with TRBJ2-5, with TRBD2 identical over 10 bases. The J segment lost 0 bases and the V segment lost 6 bases, leaving 7 bases of the junction unmatched. This CDR3 contains 15 residues. Germline V gives CDR1 SQVTM, CDR2 ANQGSEA. The CDR3 coding sequence is TGCAGCGTGTTAGCGGGAGGCTTGTACCAAGAGACCCAGTACTTC. This sequence encodes CSVLAGGLYQETQYF.

The genes are TRBV20-1 and TRBJ2-4, with 12 bases aligning to TRBD2. In germline, CDR1 is DFQATT, CDR2 SNEGSKA (reference sequence). J was trimmed by 2 bases and V by 5 bases; bases with no gene match: 4. The CDR3 sequence is 15 residues long. The CDR3 spells CSARTSGMTKNIQYF. The CDR3 coding sequence is TGCAGTGCTCGGACTAGCGGGATGACCAAAAACATTCAGTACTTC.